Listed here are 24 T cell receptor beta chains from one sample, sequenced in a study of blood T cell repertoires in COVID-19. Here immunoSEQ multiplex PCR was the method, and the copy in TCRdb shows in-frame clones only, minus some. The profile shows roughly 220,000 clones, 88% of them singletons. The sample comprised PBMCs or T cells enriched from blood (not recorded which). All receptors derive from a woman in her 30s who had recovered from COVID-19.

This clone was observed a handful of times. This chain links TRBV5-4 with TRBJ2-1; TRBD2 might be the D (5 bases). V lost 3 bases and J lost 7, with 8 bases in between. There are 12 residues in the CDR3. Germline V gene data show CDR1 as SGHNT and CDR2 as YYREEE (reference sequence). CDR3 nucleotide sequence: TGTGCCAGCAGCTACCGGGGTAATGAGCAGTTCTTC. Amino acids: CASSYRGNEQFF.

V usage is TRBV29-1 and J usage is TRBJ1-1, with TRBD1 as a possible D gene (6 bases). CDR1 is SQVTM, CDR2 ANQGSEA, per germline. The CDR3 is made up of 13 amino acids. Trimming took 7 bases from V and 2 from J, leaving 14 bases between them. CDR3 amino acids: CSAREGGNTEAFF. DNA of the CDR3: TGCAGCGCCAGGGAGGGGGGAAACACTGAAGCTTTCTTT.

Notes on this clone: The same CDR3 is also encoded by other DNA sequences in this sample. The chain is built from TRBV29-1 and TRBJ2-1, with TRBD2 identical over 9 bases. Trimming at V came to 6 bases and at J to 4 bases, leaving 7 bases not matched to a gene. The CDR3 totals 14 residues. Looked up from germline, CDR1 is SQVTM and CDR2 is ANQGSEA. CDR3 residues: CSVDSGGPYNEQFF. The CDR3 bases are TGCAGCGTGGATAGCGGGGGCCCTTACAATGAGCAGTTCTTC.

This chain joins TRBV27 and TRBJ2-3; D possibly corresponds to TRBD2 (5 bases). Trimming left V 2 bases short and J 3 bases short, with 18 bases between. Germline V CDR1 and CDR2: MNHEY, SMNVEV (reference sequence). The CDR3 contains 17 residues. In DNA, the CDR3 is TGTGCCAGCAGTTTAAAGTATAGTGTCAGGAGGACAGATACGCAGTATTTT. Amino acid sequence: CASSLKYSVRRTDTQYF.

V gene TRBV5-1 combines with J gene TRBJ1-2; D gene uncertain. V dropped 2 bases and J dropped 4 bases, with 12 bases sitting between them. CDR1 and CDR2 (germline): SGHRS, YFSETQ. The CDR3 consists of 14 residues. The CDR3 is CASSFTELSYGYTF. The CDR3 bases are TGCGCCAGCAGCTTTACAGAATTGTCCTATGGCTACACCTTC.

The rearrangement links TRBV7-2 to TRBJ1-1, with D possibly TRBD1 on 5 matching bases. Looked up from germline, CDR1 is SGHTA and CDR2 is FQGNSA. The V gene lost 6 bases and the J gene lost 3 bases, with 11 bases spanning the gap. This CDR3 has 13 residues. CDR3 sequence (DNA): TGTGCCAGCAGAACCACAGGAGACACTGAAGCTTTCTTT. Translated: CASRTTGDTEAFF.

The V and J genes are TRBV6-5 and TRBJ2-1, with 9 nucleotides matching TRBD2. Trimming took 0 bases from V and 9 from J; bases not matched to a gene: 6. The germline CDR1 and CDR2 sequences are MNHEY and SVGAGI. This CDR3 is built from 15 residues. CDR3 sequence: CASSYSGRGGGEQFF. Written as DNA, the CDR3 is TGTGCCAGCAGTTACTCAGGGCGGGGGGGCGGTGAGCAGTTCTTC.

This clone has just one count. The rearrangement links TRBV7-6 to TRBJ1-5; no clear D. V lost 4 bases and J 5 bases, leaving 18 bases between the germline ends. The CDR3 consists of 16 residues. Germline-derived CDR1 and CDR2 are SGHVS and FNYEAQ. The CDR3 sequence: CASSSLSNVKDQPQHF. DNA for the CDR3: TGTGCCAGCAGCTCCCTTTCTAACGTGAAAGATCAGCCCCAGCATTTT.

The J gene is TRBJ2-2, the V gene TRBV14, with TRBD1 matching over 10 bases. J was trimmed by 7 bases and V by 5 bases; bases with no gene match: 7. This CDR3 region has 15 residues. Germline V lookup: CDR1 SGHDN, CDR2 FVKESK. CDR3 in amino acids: CASSIGTGVIGELFF. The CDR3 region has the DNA TGTGCCAGCAGCATCGGGACAGGGGTTATCGGGGAGCTGTTTTTT. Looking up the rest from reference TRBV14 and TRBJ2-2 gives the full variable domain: EAGVTQFPSHSVIEKGQTVTLRCDPISGHDNLYWYRRVMGKEIKFLLHFVKESKQDESGMPNNRFLAERTGGTYSTLKVQPAELEDSGVYFCASSIGTGVIGELFFGEGSRLTVL.

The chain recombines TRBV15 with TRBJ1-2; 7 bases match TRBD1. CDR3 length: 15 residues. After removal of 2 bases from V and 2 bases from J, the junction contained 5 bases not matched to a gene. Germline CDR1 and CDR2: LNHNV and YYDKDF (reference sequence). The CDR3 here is CATSRMGQLNYGYTF. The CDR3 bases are TGTGCCACCAGCAGAATGGGACAGTTAAACTATGGCTACACCTTC.

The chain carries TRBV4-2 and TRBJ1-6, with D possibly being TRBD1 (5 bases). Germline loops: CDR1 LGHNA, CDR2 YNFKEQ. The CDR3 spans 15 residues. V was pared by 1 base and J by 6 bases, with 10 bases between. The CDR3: CASSQGQGLNSPLHF. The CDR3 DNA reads TGTGCCAGCAGCCAAGGCCAGGGTCTTAATTCACCCCTCCACTTT.

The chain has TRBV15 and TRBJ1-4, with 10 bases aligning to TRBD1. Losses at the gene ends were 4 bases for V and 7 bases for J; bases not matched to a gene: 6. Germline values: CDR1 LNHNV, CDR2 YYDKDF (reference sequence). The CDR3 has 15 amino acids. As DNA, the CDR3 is TGTGCCACCAGCAAACGACAGGGGGCTATTGAAAAACTGTTTTTT. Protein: CATSKRQGAIEKLFF.

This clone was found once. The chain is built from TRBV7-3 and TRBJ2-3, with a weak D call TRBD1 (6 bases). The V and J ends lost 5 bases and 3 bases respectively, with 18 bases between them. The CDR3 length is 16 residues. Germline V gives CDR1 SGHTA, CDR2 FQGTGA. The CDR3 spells CASSPRQVTGTDTQYF. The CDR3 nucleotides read TGTGCCAGCAGCCCAAGACAGGTCACGGGTACAGATACGCAGTATTTT. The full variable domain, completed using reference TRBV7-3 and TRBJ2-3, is GAGVSQTPSNKVTEKGKYVELRCDPISGHTALYWYRQSLGQGPEFLIYFQGTGAADDSGLPNDRFFAVRPEGSVSTLKIQRTERGDSAVYLCASSPRQVTGTDTQYFGPGTRLTVL.

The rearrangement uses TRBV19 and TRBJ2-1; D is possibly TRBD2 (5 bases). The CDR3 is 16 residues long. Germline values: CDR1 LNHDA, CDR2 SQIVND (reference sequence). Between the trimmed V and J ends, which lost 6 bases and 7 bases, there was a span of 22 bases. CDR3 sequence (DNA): TGTGCCAGTAGCCAACCCGCCGGACCCTCGGGGAATGAGCAGTTCTTC. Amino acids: CASSQPAGPSGNEQFF.

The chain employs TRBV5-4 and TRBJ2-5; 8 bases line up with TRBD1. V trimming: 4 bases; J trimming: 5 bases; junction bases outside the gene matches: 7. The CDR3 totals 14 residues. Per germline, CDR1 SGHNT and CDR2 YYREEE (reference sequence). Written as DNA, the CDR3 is TGTGCCAGCAGCGGAGGACAGGGCCGGGAGACCCAGTACTTC. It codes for CASSGGQGRETQYF. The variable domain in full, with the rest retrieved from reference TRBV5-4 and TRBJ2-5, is ETGVTQSPTHLIKTRGQQVTLRCSSQSGHNTVSWYQQALGQGPQFIFQYYREEENGRGNFPPRFSGLQFPNYSSELNVNALELDDSALYLCASSGGQGRETQYFGPGTRLLVL.

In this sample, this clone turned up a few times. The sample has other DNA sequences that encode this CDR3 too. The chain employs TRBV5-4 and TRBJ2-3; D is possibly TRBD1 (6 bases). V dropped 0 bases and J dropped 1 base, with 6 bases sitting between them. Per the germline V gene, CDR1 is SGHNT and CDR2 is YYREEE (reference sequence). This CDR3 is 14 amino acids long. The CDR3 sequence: CASSLDRGTDTQYF. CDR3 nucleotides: TGTGCCAGCAGCTTGGACAGGGGCACAGATACGCAGTATTTT.

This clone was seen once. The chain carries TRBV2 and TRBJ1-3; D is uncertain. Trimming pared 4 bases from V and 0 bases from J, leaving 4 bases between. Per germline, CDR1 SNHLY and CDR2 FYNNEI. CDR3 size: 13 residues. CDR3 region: CASSADSGNTIYF. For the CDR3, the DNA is TGTGCCAGCAGTGCAGACTCTGGAAACACCATATATTTT.

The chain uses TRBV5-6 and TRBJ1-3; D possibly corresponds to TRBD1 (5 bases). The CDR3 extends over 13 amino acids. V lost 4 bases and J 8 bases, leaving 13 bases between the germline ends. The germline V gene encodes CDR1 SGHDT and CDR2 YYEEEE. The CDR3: CASSPGGAHTIYF. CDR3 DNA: TGTGCCAGCAGCCCTGGAGGGGCCCACACCATATATTTT.

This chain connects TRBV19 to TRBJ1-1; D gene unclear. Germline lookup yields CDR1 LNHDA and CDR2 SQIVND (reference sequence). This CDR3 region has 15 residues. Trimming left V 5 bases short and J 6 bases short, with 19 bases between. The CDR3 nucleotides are TGTGCCAGTAGTCATGGGTGGGGAGGTAGCGCTGAAGCTTTCTTT. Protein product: CASSHGWGGSAEAFF.

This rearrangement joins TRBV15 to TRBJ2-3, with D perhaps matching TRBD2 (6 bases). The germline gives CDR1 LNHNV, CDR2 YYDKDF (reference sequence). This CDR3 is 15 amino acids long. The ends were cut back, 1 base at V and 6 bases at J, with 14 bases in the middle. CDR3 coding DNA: TGTGCCACCAGCAGAGTCCGGGACCGGGGGGATACGCAGTATTTT. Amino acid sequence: CATSRVRDRGDTQYF.

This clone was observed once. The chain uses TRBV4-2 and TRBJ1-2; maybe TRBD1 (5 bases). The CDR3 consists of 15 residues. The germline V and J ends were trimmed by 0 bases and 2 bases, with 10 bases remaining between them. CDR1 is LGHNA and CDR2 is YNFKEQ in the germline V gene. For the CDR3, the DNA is TGTGCCAGCAGCCAAGAAATACAGGAGAACTATGGCTACACCTTC. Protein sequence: CASSQEIQENYGYTF.

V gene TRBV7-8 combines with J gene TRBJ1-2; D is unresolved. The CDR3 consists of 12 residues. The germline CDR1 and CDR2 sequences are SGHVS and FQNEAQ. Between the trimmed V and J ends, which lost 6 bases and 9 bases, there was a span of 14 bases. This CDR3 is CASRPQYDSYTF. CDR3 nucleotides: TGTGCCAGCAGACCCCAGTACGACAGCTACACCTTC.

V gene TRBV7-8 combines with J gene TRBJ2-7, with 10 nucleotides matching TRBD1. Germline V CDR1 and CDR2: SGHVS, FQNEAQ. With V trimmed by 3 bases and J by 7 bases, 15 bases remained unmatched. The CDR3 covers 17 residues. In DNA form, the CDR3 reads TGTGCCAGCAGCTTCGTTGGGGGGGGACAGGGGTTGAGGGAGCAGTACTTC. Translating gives CASSFVGGGQGLREQYF.

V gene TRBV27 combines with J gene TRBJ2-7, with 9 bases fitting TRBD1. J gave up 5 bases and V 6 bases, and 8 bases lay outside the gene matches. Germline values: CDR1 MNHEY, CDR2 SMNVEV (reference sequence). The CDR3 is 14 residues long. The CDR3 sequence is CASRQGTGRDEQYF. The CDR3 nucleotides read TGTGCCAGCAGGCAGGGGACAGGGAGGGACGAGCAGTACTTC.